Below are 4 T cell receptor beta chains sequenced from a single sample in a study of control samples from healthy donors and cancer patients. The method was immunoSEQ multiplex PCR; TCRdb's version includes in-frame clones alone and lacks a portion of them. The data contain about 24,000 clones, approximately 83% of them singletons. The sequencing input was PBMCs. All receptors derive from a man in his sixties with head and neck cancer.

The chain employs TRBV5-1 and TRBJ2-1, with D tentatively TRBD1 (6 bases). The CDR3 length is 15 residues. The ends were cut back, 6 bases at V and 6 bases at J, with 19 bases in the middle. Germline CDR1 reads SGHRS; CDR2 reads YFSETQ. The CDR3 nucleotides read TGCGCCAGCACACCCGCAGGGGCGGTGGGCAATGAGCAGTTCTTC. Translated: CASTPAGAVGNEQFF.

The V and J genes are TRBV2 and TRBJ2-5; 9 nucleotides agree with TRBD2. Germline values: CDR1 SNHLY, CDR2 FYNNEI. V gave up 10 bases and J gave up 5 bases; unmatched junction bases: 14. There are 15 residues in the CDR3. The CDR3 here is CAITTTSGLRETQYF. As DNA, the CDR3 is TGTGCCATTACGACTACTAGCGGGCTTAGGGAGACCCAGTACTTC.

This chain uses TRBV5-1 with TRBJ2-3; possible D gene TRBD2, 6 bases. Germline V gene data show CDR1 as SGHRS and CDR2 as YFSETQ. This CDR3 has 15 amino acids. Trimming took 3 bases from V and 4 from J, leaving 15 bases between them. CDR3 residues: CASSYGGSVADTQYF. In DNA form, the CDR3 reads TGCGCCAGCAGCTACGGGGGTTCGGTAGCAGATACGCAGTATTTT.

This chain links TRBV7-9 with TRBJ2-2, with a weak D call TRBD1 (6 bases). Per germline, CDR1 SEHNR and CDR2 FQNEAQ (reference sequence). Trimming took 5 bases from V and 2 from J, leaving 15 bases between them. This CDR3 comprises 16 residues. The CDR3 DNA reads TGTGCCAGCAGCGCTAGTTGGGGGCGAAACACCGGGGAGCTGTTTTTT. Its protein product is CASSASWGRNTGELFF.